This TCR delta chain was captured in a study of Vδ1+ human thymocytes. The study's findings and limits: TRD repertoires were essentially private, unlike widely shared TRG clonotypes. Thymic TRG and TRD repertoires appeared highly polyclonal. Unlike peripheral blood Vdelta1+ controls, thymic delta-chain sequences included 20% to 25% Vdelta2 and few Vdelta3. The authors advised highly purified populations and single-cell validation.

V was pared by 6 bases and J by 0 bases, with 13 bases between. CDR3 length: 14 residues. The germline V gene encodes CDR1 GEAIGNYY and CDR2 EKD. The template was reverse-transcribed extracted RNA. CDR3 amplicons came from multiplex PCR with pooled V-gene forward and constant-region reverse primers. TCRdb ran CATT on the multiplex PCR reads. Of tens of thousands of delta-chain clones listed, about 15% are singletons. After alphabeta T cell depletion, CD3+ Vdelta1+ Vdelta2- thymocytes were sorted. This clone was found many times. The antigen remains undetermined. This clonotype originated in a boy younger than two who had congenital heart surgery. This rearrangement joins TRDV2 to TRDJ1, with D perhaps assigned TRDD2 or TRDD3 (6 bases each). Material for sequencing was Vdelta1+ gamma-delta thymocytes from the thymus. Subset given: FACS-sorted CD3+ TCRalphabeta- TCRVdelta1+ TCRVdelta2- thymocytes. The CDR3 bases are TGTGCCTGTCTTCCTGGGGATTACACCGATAAACTCATCTTT. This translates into CACLPGDYTDKLIF.